Below, 2 T cell receptor beta chains from the same sample are listed, as sequenced in a study of identical twins. TCRdb reprocessed the 5' RACE reads via MiXCR and lists one record per CDR3 protein. The sample holds approximately 550,000 distinct CDR3 sequences, 20% to 25% seen once. These data were also filed under a second study, of yellow fever vaccine responses in identical twins.

Material for sequencing was CD4+ T cells sorted from blood. Every receptor here comes from a woman aged 18 to 35 in good health.

This clonotype was counted a few times. The chain is built from TRBV7-3 and TRBJ2-2; possibly TRBD2 for D (6 bases). This CDR3 is built from 14 residues. V lost 5 bases and J 6 bases, leaving 13 bases between the germline ends. Germline CDR1 is SGHTA and CDR2 is FQGTGA. DNA of the CDR3: TGTGCCAGCAGCCAGGGAGGTGGGGCCGGGGAGCTGTTTTTT. It yields the protein CASSQGGGAGELFF.

This clonotype was seen only a few times. The chain employs TRBV11-2 and TRBJ2-2; possibly TRBD2 for D (5 bases). There are 14 residues in the CDR3. Trimming shortened V by 5 bases and J by 6 bases, and 13 bases separated the two germline ends. Germline V CDR1 and CDR2: SGHAT, FQNNGV. CDR3 region: CASSRPTSSGELFF. CDR3 DNA: TGTGCCAGCAGCCGACCAACTAGTTCCGGGGAGCTGTTTTTT.